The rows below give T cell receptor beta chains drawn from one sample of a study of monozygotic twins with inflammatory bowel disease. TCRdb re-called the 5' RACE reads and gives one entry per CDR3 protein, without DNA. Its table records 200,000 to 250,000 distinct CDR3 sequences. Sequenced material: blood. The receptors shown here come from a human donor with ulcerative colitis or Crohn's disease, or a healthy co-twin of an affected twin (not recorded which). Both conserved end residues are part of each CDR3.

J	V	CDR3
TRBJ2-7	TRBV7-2	CASSDKGGSFYEQYF
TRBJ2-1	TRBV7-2	CASSPDWTTVNEQFF
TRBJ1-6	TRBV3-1	CASSQEAGGWHSPLHF
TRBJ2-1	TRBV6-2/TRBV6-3	CASSSLGPEQFF
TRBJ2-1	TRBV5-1	CATRLDGVYNEQFF
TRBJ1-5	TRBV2	CASNIDGYGQPQHF
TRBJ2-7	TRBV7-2	CASSSSQGYEQYF
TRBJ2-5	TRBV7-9	CASSLVGSWETQYF
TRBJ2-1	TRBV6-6	CASIRQGASNEQFF
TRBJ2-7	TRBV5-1	CASSASGQTYEQYF
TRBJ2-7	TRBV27	CASSRMLGEQYF
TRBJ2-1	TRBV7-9	CASFTSGSANEQFF
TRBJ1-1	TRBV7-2	CASSLDRALSTEAFF
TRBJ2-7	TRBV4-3	CASSGETGFGSYEQYF
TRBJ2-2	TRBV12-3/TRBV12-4	CASSPGRGHTGELFF
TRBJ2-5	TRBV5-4	CASSLMTSVQETQYF
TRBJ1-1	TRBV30	CAWSKGVNTEALF
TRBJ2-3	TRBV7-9	CASSPGTSGSTDTQYF
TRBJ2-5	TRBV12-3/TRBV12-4	CASRVSLGGETQYF
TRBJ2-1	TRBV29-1	CSVVGTSYEQFF
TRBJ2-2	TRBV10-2	CASGSPLGVTGELFF
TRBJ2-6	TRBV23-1	CASSKGRPSGANVLTF
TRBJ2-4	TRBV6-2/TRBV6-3	CASSYSRTGNIQYF
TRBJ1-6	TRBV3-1	CASSQLTLGSPLHF
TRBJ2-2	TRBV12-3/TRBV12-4	CASSPGIVYTGELFF
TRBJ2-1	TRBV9	CASSGLAGGANEQFF
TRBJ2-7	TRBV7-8	CASSPRTGGTEQYF
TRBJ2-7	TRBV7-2	CASSSRRGHWDF
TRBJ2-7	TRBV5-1	CASSLGPAGGTYEQYF
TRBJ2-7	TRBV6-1	CASIPAGVRNEQYF
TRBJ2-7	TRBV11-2	CASSFGAAYEQYF
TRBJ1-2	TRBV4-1	CASSQDYPGQEYYTF
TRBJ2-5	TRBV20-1	CSARDVFRTSGGETQYF
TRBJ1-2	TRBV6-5	CASSYSGRAQPGYTF
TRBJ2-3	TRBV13	CASSSYQTSGGTDTQYF
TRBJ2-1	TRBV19	CASSIFVGQGAHNEQFF
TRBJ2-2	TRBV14	CASSQVPFTGELFF
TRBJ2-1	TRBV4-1	CASSPSGINEQFF
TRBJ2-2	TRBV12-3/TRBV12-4	CASSLVGATGELFF
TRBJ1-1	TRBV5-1	CATRANALLDTEAFF
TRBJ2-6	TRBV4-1	CASSQDLRAGANVLTF
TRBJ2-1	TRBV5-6	CASSSIGGYEQFF
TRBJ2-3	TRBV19	CASSAASSADTQYF
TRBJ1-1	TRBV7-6	CASSPGQGLSTEAFF
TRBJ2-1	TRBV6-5	CASSYSKGFRGSEQFF
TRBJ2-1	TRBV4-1	CASSPRLAGAGEQFF
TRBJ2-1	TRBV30	CAWSVRGDEQFF
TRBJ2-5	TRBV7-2	CASSLVVASRETQYF
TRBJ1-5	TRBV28	CASSPQGAGNQPQHF
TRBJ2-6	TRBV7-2	CASSLEQRSGANVLTF
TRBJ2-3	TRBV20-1	CSARDLEREYSTDTQYF
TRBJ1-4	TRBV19	CASRSRTDEKLFF
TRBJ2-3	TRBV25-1	CASSAEGLGVDTQYF
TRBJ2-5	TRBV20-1	CSAISQETQYF
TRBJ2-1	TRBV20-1	CSARPRLAGITPSYNEQFF